These T cell receptor beta chains were read from a single sample in a study of response to subunit inactivated influenza vaccine. TCRdb reanalysed the RT-PCR reads using MiXCR and keeps one entry per CDR3 protein. The sample has under 750,000 distinct CDR3 sequences; over 9.5% are singletons. The material sequenced was PBMCs from blood, taken on the day of vaccination. These receptors came from a man aged 50-60 years who received an inactivated influenza vaccine. The CDR3 runs from the conserved cysteine through the conserved F or W. Each record gives: CDR3 length, V gene, clone size, D gene, J gene, CDR3 DNA, CDR3 protein. The D gene is left open where the match is weak. Expanded clones are given a class, and other clones once, few, many or no size at all.

18	TRBV29-1	NA	NA	TRBJ1-1	TGCAGCGTTGCGCTCGCCCCCGGCAGGGAGAAAAGGAACACTGAAGCTTTCTTT	CSVALAPGREKRNTEAFF
14	TRBV28	NA	NA	TRBJ1-4	TGTGCCAGCAGCCCAGAAACAAGGGATGAAAAACTGTTTTTT	CASSPETRDEKLFF
14	TRBV29-1	few	NA	TRBJ2-6	TGCAGCGTTGAAAAATTCTCTGGGGCCAACGTCCTGACTTTC	CSVEKFSGANVLTF
14	TRBV7-2	few	TRBD1	TRBJ2-7	TGTGCCAGCGGTCCCCCGGGGACAGGGGCCGAGCAGTACTTC	CASGPPGTGAEQYF
14	TRBV7-2	NA	NA	TRBJ2-3	TGTGCCAGCAGCTTCACCACGACAACCGATACGCAGTATTTT	CASSFTTTTDTQYF
13	TRBV29-1	NA	TRBD1	TRBJ1-1	TGCAGCGTCCAACAGGGGGCCAACACTGAAGCTTTCTTT	CSVQQGANTEAFF
18	TRBV11-2	NA	NA	TRBJ2-6	TGTGCCAGCAGCTTAGGGGCTAGACCCTCCTCTGGGGCCAACGTCCTGACTTTC	CASSLGARPSSGANVLTF
16	TRBV20-1	NA	NA	TRBJ2-2	TGCAGTGCTAGAGGGTCGGGAGTGCGGTACACCGGGGAGCTGTTTTTT	CSARGSGVRYTGELFF
14	TRBV7-2	many	NA	TRBJ2-1	TGTGCCAGCAGCTTGGACGGGGCGTACAATGAGCAGTTCTTC	CASSLDGAYNEQFF
14	TRBV19	NA	NA	TRBJ1-4	TGTGCCAGTAGTATGCGTGCAACTAATGAAAAACTGTTTTTT	CASSMRATNEKLFF
13	TRBV20-1	NA	NA	TRBJ2-1	TGCAGTGCTAGAGCTCTGGCTAACAATGAGCAGTTCTTC	CSARALANNEQFF
14	TRBV10-3	many	NA	TRBJ1-1	TGTGCCATCAGTGAGTCGGGCAGTAACACTGAAGCTTTCTTT	CAISESGSNTEAFF
14	TRBV11-2	few	NA	TRBJ2-7	TGTGCCAGCAGCGTCGGGAGACAGGGAGGCGAGCAGTACTTC	CASSVGRQGGEQYF
15	TRBV28	NA	TRBD1	TRBJ1-4	TGTGCCAGCAGTTCTCCGGGACAGACTAATGAAAAACTGTTTTTT	CASSSPGQTNEKLFF
13	TRBV12-3/TRBV12-4	NA	NA	TRBJ2-7	TGTGCCAGCAGTTTACTTGGAAGCCACGAGCAGTACTTC	CASSLLGSHEQYF
15	TRBV6-2/TRBV6-3	NA	NA	TRBJ2-1	TGTGCCAGCAGTTACCCCCAGGGGGGAGACAATGAGCAGTTCTTC	CASSYPQGGDNEQFF
16	TRBV20-1	NA	NA	TRBJ2-1	TGCAGTGCTAGAGGAGGGACCAAAGGCTCCTACAATGAGCAGTTCTTC	CSARGGTKGSYNEQFF
16	TRBV28	NA	TRBD1	TRBJ2-7	TGTGCCAGCAGTCCTGACAGGGGGCTAGTCTCCTACGAGCAGTACTTC	CASSPDRGLVSYEQYF
12	TRBV6-2/TRBV6-3	few	NA	TRBJ2-7	TGTGCCAGCTTCGACGCAGCCTACGAGCAGTACTTC	CASFDAAYEQYF
14	TRBV18	NA	TRBD1	TRBJ2-7	TGTGCCAGTAAATTGGGACAGGGAGAATACGAGCAGTACTTC	CASKLGQGEYEQYF
10	TRBV6-1	NA	NA	TRBJ1-1	TGTGCCAGCAGTGTCATTGAAGCTTTCTTT	CASSVIEAFF
13	TRBV7-9	NA	NA	TRBJ2-4	TGTGCCAGCAGCTTGGGGGAAAGGAGCATTCAGTACTTC	CASSLGERSIQYF
16	TRBV12-3/TRBV12-4	NA	NA	TRBJ2-2	TGTGCCAGCAGTTTAGGGGTCGGGACAATAATCGGGGAGCTGTTTTTT	CASSLGVGTIIGELFF
12	TRBV6-6	many	TRBD1	TRBJ1-4	TGTGCCAGCGGGACAGGGAATGAAAAACTGTTTTTT	CASGTGNEKLFF
16	TRBV4-3	NA	TRBD2	TRBJ2-3	TGCGCCAGCAGCCAAGTCCCAGCGGGAGTAGGGGATACGCAGTATTTT	CASSQVPAGVGDTQYF
15	TRBV7-2	NA	NA	TRBJ1-1	TGTGCCAGCAGCTTTGCCTCCGGGATGAACACTGAAGCTTTCTTT	CASSFASGMNTEAFF
14	TRBV4-2	NA	NA	TRBJ2-7	TGTGCCAGCAGCCCCCGGGACGGACTTTACGAGCAGTACTTC	CASSPRDGLYEQYF
13	TRBV20-1	NA	NA	TRBJ2-5	TGCAGTGCTAGGTACCGGGGCCAGGAGACCCAGTACTTC	CSARYRGQETQYF
15	TRBV11-2	NA	NA	TRBJ2-2	TGTGCCAGCAGCCCCGGGGCGACTATCACCGGGGAGCTGTTTTTT	CASSPGATITGELFF
14	TRBV28	few	NA	TRBJ2-4	TGTGCCAGCAGTTCTAGTTGGCCCAAAAACATTCAGTACTTC	CASSSSWPKNIQYF
13	TRBV20-1	few	NA	TRBJ2-4	TGCAGTGTTCCGGTGAGGGGGGGGAACATTCAGTACTTC	CSVPVRGGNIQYF
15	TRBV20-1	many	NA	TRBJ2-6	TGCAGTGCTCAAGACAGGCGGGCGGGGGCCAACGTCCTGACTTTC	CSAQDRRAGANVLTF
15	TRBV7-3	few	TRBD2	TRBJ2-1	TGTGCCAGCAGCATGGGACTAGCGGGGCACAATGAGCAGTTCTTC	CASSMGLAGHNEQFF
19	TRBV28	NA	NA	TRBJ2-6	TGTGCCAGCAGTTTGGGTGGGACGGCAGGGGCCTCTGGGGCCAACGTCCTGACTTTC	CASSLGGTAGASGANVLTF
15	TRBV5-1	NA	NA	TRBJ2-5	TGCGCCAGCAGCCCAGCCCTGGCTTTCCAAGAGACCCAGTACTTC	CASSPALAFQETQYF
15	TRBV7-8	many	NA	TRBJ2-7	TGTGCCAGCAGTCCCCCGGGACGGAGCTCCTACGAGCAGTACTTC	CASSPPGRSSYEQYF
16	TRBV11-2	few	NA	TRBJ1-1	TGTGCCAGCAGCTTAGTTCCCCGGGGGAAGAACACTGAAGCTTTCTTT	CASSLVPRGKNTEAFF
13	TRBV27	NA	NA	TRBJ1-1	TGTGCCACCAGGAGGGTGGGCAGCGCTGAAGCTTTCTTT	CATRRVGSAEAFF
17	TRBV5-1	NA	NA	TRBJ2-2	TGCGCCAGGGGGCTGGACAGACTTTGCTGGGACACCGGGGAGCTGTTTTTT	CARGLDRLCWDTGELFF
14	TRBV7-9	NA	TRBD2	TRBJ2-1	TGTGCCAGCAGCTCCGGACTAGTCCACAATGAGCAGTTCTTC	CASSSGLVHNEQFF
15	TRBV3-1	few	NA	TRBJ2-7	TGTGCCAGCAGCCAAGGCCGATCAAGGGGCTACGAGCAGTACTTC	CASSQGRSRGYEQYF
13	TRBV6-1	many	NA	TRBJ2-7	TGTGCCAGCACGGTGGCGGGATCCTACGAGCAGTACTTC	CASTVAGSYEQYF
17	TRBV2	few	TRBD2	TRBJ2-7	TGTGCCAGCAGTGAACTAGCGGGAGGGCGGCAGAGGAACGAGCAGTACTTC	CASSELAGGRQRNEQYF
15	TRBV20-1	NA	NA	TRBJ2-6	TGCAGTGCTAGAGGCTGGGCGCCCAAGGGCAACGTCCTGACTTTC	CSARGWAPKGNVLTF
15	TRBV5-6	many	TRBD2	TRBJ2-1	TGTGCCAGCAGCTTGGTAGCTAGCGGCCACAATGAGCAGTTCTTC	CASSLVASGHNEQFF
15	TRBV5-1	many	TRBD1	TRBJ2-3	TGCGCCAGCAGCTTGGACAGGGGGATGTTTGATACGCAGTATTTT	CASSLDRGMFDTQYF
18	TRBV5-1	NA	NA	TRBJ1-3	TGCGCCAGCAGCCCAGGGCGGCAGGGCCAGCTCTCTGGAAACACCATATATTTT	CASSPGRQGQLSGNTIYF
15	TRBV15	few	TRBD1	TRBJ2-2	TGTGCCACCAGCATGGATTCAGGGGGAACCGGGGAGCTGTTTTTT	CATSMDSGGTGELFF
16	TRBV5-1	few	NA	TRBJ2-5	TGCGCCAGCAGCTTACGGACCGGCCCTTTAATTGGGACCCAGTACTTC	CASSLRTGPLIGTQYF
17	TRBV28	NA	TRBD2	TRBJ2-3	TGTGCCAGCAGTTTATATTCGAGCGGGACTTACACAGATACGCAGTATTTT	CASSLYSSGTYTDTQYF
12	TRBV12-3/TRBV12-4	many	NA	TRBJ1-5	TGTGCCAGCAGCACCCACAATCAGCCCCAGCATTTT	CASSTHNQPQHF
15	TRBV10-2	NA	TRBD2	TRBJ2-2	TGCGCCAGCAGAACCGGGACTAGACCGACCGGGGAGCTGTTTTTT	CASRTGTRPTGELFF
16	TRBV18	NA	NA	TRBJ2-7	TGTGCCAGCTCACCCCCGCAGGGGCTAGGGTCCTACGAGCAGTACTTC	CASSPPQGLGSYEQYF
14	TRBV12-3/TRBV12-4	few	TRBD1	TRBJ1-1	TGTGCCAGCAGAGGGGACAGATCCAACACTGAAGCTTTCTTT	CASRGDRSNTEAFF
15	TRBV28	few	TRBD2	TRBJ2-1	TGTGCCAGCAGTTATGGACTAGCGGGAACCTATGAGCAGTTCTTC	CASSYGLAGTYEQFF
14	TRBV5-1	few	TRBD2	TRBJ2-7	TGCGCCAGCAGCTTGGCCACTCCGGGGGGCGAGCAGTACTTC	CASSLATPGGEQYF
15	TRBV5-1	few	NA	TRBJ2-3	TGCGCCAGCAGCTTGGTTCCGTTCGGCACAGATACGCAGTATTTT	CASSLVPFGTDTQYF